The 5 T cell receptor beta chains listed next were all sequenced from one sample in a study of cytomegalovirus exposure and HLA in healthy donors. A multiplex PCR was run with 60 Vbeta primers and 13 Jbeta primers. Profiled with immunoSEQ multiplex PCR; TCRdb holds only in-frame clones, not every one. The sample yields some 190,000 clones, more than 70% seen once. The sample taken for sequencing was PBMCs. The receptors derive from a girl aged 5 to 17 in good health and CMV-seropositive.

The gene calls are TRBV29-1 and TRBJ2-7; weak D call: TRBD2 (5 bases). The germline gives CDR1 SQVTM, CDR2 ANQGSEA. V was clipped by 6 bases and J by 7 bases, with 19 bases between them. CDR3 length equals 13 residues. CDR3 nucleotide sequence: TGCAGCGTGGGGAAGGCCTGGACGGGGGAGCAGTACTTC. Translating it yields CSVGKAWTGEQYF.

V usage is TRBV6-6 and J usage is TRBJ2-7; 9 positions match TRBD1. The CDR3 contains 14 residues. From germline, CDR1 is MNHNY and CDR2 SVGAGI (reference sequence). Trimming removed 9 bases from V and 3 bases from J; junction bases left unmatched: 9. The CDR3 nucleotides are TGTGCCAGTAGAGAGGGACAGGGAATCTACGAGCAGTACTTC. It yields the protein CASREGQGIYEQYF.

A remark on this clone: A read error may produce the germline difference seen at one junction end. V and J are TRBV7-7 and TRBJ2-2; weak D call: TRBD2 (6 bases). Looked up from germline, CDR1 is SSHAT and CDR2 is FNYEAQ (reference sequence). The CDR3 is 15 residues long. The CDR3 is CASSQSGPNTGELFF. The CDR3 DNA sequence: TGTGCTAGCAGCCAGAGCGGGCCGAACACCGGGGAGCTGTTTTTT.

The V gene is TRBV23-1, the J gene TRBJ2-1; TRBD2 matches at 8 bases. TRBV23-1 is an ORF; its function is uncertain. This CDR3 spans 20 amino acids. J lost 12 bases, V lost 6 bases, and 31 bases had no gene match. CDR3 in amino acids: CASSPIFPGMNPQRELRQFF. In DNA form, the CDR3 reads TGCGCCAGCAGCCCTATCTTTCCTGGGATGAATCCTCAGCGGGAGTTAAGGCAGTTCTTC.

J is TRBJ1-5 and V is TRBV18; TRBD1 is a possible D gene (6 bases). The germline CDR1 and CDR2 sequences are KGHSH and LQKENI. Trimming cost V 2 bases and J 4 bases, with 15 bases left between them. CDR3 length: 16 amino acids. For the CDR3, the DNA is TGTGCCAGCTCACCATTGACGGCAGGGGTTAATCAGCCCCAGCATTTT. Residues: CASSPLTAGVNQPQHF.